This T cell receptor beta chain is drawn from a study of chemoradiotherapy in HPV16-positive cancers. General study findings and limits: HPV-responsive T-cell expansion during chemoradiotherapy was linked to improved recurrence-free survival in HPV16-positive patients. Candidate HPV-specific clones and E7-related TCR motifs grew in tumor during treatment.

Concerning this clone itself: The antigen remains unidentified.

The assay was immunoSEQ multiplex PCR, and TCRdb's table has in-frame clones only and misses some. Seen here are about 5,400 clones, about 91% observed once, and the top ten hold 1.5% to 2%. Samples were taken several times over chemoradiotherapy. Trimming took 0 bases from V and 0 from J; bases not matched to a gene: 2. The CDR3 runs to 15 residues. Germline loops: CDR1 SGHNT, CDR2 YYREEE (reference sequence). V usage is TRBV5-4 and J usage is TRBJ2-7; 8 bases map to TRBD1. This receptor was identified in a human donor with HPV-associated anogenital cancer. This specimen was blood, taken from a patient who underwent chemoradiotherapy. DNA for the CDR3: TGTGCCAGCAGCTTGGGCGGACAGGGCTCCTACGAGCAGTACTTC. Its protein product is CASSLGGQGSYEQYF.